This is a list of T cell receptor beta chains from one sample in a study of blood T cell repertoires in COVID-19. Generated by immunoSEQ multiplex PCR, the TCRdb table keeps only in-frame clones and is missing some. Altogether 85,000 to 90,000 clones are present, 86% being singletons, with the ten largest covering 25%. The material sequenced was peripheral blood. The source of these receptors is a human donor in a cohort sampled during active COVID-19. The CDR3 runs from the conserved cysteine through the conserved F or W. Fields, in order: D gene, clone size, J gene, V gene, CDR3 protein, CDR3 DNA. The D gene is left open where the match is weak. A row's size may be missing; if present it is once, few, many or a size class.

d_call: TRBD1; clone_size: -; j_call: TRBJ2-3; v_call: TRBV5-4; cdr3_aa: CASSSTQGTGVPDTQYF; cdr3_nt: TGTGCCAGCAGCTCTACCCAAGGGACAGGGGTCCCAGATACGCAGTATTTT
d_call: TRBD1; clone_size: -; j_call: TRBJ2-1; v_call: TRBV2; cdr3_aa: CASSEARQGVRQFF; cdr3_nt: TGTGCCAGCAGTGAAGCTCGGCAGGGGGTCAGGCAGTTCTTC
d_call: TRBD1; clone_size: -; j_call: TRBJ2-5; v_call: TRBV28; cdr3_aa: CASTGDRLRGETQYF; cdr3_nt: TGTGCCAGCACCGGGGACAGATTAAGGGGAGAGACCCAGTACTTC
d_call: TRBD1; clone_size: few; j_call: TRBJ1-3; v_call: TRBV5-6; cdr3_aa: CASSGMTGPVGNTIYF; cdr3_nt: TGTGCCAGCAGCGGCATGACAGGGCCTGTTGGAAACACCATATATTTT
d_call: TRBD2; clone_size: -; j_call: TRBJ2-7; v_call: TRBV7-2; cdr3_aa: CASSSPGTSGYEQYF; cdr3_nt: TGTGCCAGCAGCTCCCCCGGGACTAGCGGTTACGAGCAGTACTTC
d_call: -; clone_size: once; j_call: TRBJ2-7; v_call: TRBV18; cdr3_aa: CASSTVGPSEQYF; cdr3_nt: TGTGCCAGCTCCACCGTGGGCCCCAGCGAGCAGTACTTC
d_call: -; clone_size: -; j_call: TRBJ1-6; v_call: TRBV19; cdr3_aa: CASMTRGINSPLHF; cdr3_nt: TGTGCCAGTATGACAAGAGGGATTAATTCACCCCTCCACTTT
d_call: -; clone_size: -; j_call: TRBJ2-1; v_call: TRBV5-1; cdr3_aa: CASSSGQGSFF; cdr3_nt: TGCGCCAGCAGCTCGGGACAAGGCTCGTTCTTC
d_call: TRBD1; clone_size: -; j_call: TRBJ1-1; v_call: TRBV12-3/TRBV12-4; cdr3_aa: CASSLGTGLQAFF; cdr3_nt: TGTGCCAGCAGTCTCGGGACAGGGCTTCAAGCTTTCTTT
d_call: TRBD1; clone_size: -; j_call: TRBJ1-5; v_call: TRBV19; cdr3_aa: CASAGTGTQPQHF; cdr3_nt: TGTGCCAGCGCCGGGACAGGGACTCAGCCCCAGCATTTT
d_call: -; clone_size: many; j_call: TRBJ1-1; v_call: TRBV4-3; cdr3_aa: CASSQGTLNTEAFF; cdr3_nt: TGCGCCAGCAGCCAAGGGACATTGAACACTGAAGCTTTCTTT
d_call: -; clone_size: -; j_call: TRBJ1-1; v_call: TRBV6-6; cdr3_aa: CASTPPGVGTEAFF; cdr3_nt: TGTGCCAGTACCCCCCCGGGGGTGGGCACTGAAGCTTTCTTT
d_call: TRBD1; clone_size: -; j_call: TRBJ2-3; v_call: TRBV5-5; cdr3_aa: CASSPTGGGTDTQYF; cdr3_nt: TGTGCCAGCAGCCCTACAGGGGGCGGCACAGATACGCAGTATTTT
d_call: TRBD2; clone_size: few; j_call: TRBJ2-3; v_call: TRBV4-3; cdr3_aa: CASSQDAGGWADTQYF; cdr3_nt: TGCGCCAGCAGCCAAGATGCGGGAGGGTGGGCAGATACGCAGTATTTT
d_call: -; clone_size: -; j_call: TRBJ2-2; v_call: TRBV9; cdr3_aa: CASSVEATINTGELFF; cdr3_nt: TGTGCCAGCAGCGTAGAGGCCACTATTAACACCGGGGAGCTGTTTTTT
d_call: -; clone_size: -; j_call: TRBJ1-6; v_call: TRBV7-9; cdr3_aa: CASSLDRDHPIPLHF; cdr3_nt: TGTGCCAGCAGCTTAGATCGGGATCATCCCATCCCCCTCCACTTT
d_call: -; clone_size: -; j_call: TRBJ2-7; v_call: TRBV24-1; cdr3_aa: CATSETGSYEQYF; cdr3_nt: TGTGCCACCAGTGAGACAGGCAGCTACGAGCAGTACTTC
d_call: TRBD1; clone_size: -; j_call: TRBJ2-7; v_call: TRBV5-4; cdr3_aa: CASSLWTGEGEQYF; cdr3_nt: TGTGCCAGCAGCTTGTGGACAGGGGAGGGCGAGCAGTACTTC
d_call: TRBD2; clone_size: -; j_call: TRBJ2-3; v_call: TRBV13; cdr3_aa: CASSPLAGGPSGTDTQYF; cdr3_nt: TGTGCCAGCAGCCCCCTAGCGGGGGGGCCGTCGGGCACAGATACGCAGTATTTT
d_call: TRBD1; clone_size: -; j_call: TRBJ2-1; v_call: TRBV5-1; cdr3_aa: CASSLLQGAGNEQFF; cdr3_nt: TGCGCCAGCAGCTTGCTACAGGGGGCCGGAAATGAGCAGTTCTTC
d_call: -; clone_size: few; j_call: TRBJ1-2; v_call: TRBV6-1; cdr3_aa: CASSDTGWVYTF; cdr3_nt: TGTGCCAGCAGTGATACAGGGTGGGTCTACACCTTC
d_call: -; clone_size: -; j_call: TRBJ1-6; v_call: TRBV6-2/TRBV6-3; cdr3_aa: CASSYSGQLVSRPPLHF; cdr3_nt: TGTGCCAGCAGTTACTCAGGACAGTTGGTCTCAAGGCCACCCCTCCACTTT
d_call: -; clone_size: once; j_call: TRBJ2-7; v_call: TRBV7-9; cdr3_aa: CASSPNLKMHIYEQYF; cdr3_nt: TGTGCCAGCAGCCCGAACCTTAAGATGCACATCTACGAGCAGTACTTC
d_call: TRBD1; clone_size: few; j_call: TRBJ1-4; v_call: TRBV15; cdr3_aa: CATSRDVTGGHEKLFF; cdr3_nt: TGTGCCACCAGCAGAGATGTAACAGGGGGCCATGAAAAACTGTTTTTT
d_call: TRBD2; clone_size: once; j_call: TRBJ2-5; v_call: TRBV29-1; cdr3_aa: CSVDNRLASQETQYF; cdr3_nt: TGCAGCGTTGACAATAGACTAGCGAGTCAAGAGACCCAGTACTTC
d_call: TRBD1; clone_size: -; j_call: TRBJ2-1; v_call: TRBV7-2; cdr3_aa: CASSPGQASDEQFF; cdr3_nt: TGTGCCAGCAGCCCAGGACAGGCTTCCGATGAGCAGTTCTTC
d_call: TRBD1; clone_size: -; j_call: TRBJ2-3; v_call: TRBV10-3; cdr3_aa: CATSGQGGTDTQYF; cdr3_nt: TGTGCCACCTCGGGACAGGGCGGCACAGATACGCAGTATTTT
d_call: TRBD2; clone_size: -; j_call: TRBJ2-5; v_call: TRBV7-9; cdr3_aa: CASSLTSGGAGETQYF; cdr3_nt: TGTGCCAGCAGCTTGACTAGCGGGGGGGCCGGAGAGACCCAGTACTTC
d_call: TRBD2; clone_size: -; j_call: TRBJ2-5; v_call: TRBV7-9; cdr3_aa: CASRDTGRGAQYF; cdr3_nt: TGTGCCAGCAGAGATACAGGACGGGGGGCCCAGTACTTC
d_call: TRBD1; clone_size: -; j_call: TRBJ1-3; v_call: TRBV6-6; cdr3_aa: CASRLTGDSGNTIYF; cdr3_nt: TGTGCCAGCAGACTTACAGGGGACTCTGGAAACACCATATATTTT
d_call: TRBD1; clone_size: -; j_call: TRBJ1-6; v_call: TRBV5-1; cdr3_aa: CASSSTQGFGNSPLHF; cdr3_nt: TGCGCCAGCAGCTCAACACAGGGGTTTGGGAATTCACCCCTCCACTTT
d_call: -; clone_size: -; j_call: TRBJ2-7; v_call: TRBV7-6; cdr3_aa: CASQEGTSYEQYF; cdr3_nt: TGTGCCAGCCAGGAGGGGACTTCCTACGAGCAGTACTTC
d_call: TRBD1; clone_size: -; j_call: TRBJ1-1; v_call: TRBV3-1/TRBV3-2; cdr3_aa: CASRRQGADTEAFF; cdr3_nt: TGTGCCAGCAGGAGACAGGGGGCAGACACTGAAGCTTTCTTT
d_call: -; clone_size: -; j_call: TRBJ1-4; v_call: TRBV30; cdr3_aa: CAWSRGRNEKLFF; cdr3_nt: TGTGCCTGGAGCAGAGGGAGAAATGAAAAACTGTTTTTT
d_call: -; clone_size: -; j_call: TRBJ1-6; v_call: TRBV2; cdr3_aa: CASSERGGQSSYNSPLHF; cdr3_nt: TGTGCCAGCAGTGAGCGGGGAGGACAAAGCTCCTATAATTCACCCCTCCACTTT
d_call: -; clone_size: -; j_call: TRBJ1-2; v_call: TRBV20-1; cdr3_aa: CSARADSYTF; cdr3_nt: TGCAGTGCTAGGGCCGACTCCTACACCTTC
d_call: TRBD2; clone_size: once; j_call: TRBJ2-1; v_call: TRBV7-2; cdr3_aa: CASSSLAGGGEQFF; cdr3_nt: TGTGCCAGCAGCTCCTTAGCGGGGGGCGGGGAGCAGTTCTTC
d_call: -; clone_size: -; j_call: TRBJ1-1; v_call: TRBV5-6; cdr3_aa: CASSRQSNTEAFF; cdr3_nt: TGTGCCAGCAGCCGACAGTCGAACACTGAAGCTTTCTTT
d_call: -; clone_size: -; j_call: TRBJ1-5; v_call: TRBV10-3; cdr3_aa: CAISGQDNQPQHF; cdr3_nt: TGTGCCATCAGTGGACAAGACAATCAGCCCCAGCATTTT
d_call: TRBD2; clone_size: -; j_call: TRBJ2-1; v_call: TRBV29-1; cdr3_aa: CSVRGTSGRNEQFF; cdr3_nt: TGCAGCGTTAGAGGGACTAGCGGGCGCAATGAGCAGTTCTTC
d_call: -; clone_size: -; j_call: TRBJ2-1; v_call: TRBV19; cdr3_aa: CASSIGTARYNEQFF; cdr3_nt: TGTGCCAGTAGTATTGGTACAGCTCGATACAATGAGCAGTTCTTC
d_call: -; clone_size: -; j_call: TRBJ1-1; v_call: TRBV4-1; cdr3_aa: CASSQGSTTNTEAFF; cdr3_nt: TGCGCCAGCAGCCAAGGATCCACTACGAACACTGAAGCTTTCTTT
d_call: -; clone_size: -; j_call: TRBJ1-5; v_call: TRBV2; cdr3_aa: CASSDRSGNQPQHF; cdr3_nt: TGTGCCAGCAGTGACAGGTCAGGCAATCAGCCCCAGCATTTT
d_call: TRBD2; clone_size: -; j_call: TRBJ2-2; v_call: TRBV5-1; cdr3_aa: CASSEGLASGELFF; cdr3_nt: TGCGCCAGCAGCGAGGGACTAGCGAGCGGGGAGCTGTTTTTT
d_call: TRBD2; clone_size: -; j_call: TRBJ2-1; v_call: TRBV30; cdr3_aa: CAWSATSGRYNEQFF; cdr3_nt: TGTGCCTGGAGTGCGACTAGCGGGAGATACAATGAGCAGTTCTTC
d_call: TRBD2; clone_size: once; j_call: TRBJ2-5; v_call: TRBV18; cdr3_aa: CASSTLAGGQETQYF; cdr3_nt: TGTGCCAGCTCGACTCTAGCGGGGGGGCAAGAGACCCAGTACTTC
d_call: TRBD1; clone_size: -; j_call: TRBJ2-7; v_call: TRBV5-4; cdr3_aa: CASSPAGGQGGAEQYF; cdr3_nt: TGTGCCAGCAGCCCCGCTGGGGGACAGGGTGGGGCCGAGCAGTACTTC
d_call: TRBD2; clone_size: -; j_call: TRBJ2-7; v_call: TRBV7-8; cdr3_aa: CASSLVASGGYEQYF; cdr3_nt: TGTGCCAGCAGCTTAGTTGCGAGCGGGGGGTACGAGCAGTACTTC